This T cell receptor (beta chain) was recorded in a study of blood T cell repertoires in COVID-19. Study information: The United States, Italy and Spain provided the acute and convalescent COVID-19 samples.

Only in-frame clones appear in the TCRdb table, and some are missing; sequencing was by immunoSEQ multiplex PCR. The sample includes 200,000 or so clones, just over 85% seen only once; the top ten take 5.9%. CDR3 length: 11 amino acids. V gave up 8 bases and J gave up 6 bases, with 11 bases separating them. Germline V gives CDR1 SGHRS, CDR2 YFSETQ. What was sequenced was peripheral blood. This rearrangement joins TRBV5-1 to TRBJ1-1; TRBD1 is a possible D gene (5 bases). This clonotype was sampled from a man at least 80 years old with acute or convalescent COVID-19. The CDR3 nucleotides are TGCGCCAGTCGGGGGGAGTCTGAAGCTTTCTTT. Amino acid sequence: CASRGESEAFF.